The next 26 T cell receptor beta chains were all read from a single sample in a study of technical replicates of blood from four donors. The method was immunoSEQ multiplex PCR; TCRdb's version includes in-frame clones alone and lacks a portion of them. Of tens of thousands of clones listed, about 92% are singletons. Sequencing was performed on T cells isolated from PBMCs. These receptors all stem from a human donor in good health.

This clone showed up just once. The V gene is TRBV11-3, the J gene TRBJ1-1; the D gene is possibly TRBD1 (5 bases). V was clipped by 5 bases and J by 1 base, with 8 bases between them. The CDR3 loop spans 13 amino acids. CDR1 is SGHNT, CDR2 YENEEA, per germline. As DNA, the CDR3 is TGTGCCAGCAGCCCCACAGGGAACACTGAAGCTTTCTTT. It translates to CASSPTGNTEAFF.

The chain combines TRBV2 with TRBJ2-2; D unresolved. V shed 3 bases and J shed 2 bases, with 7 bases lying between them. The CDR3 is made up of 14 amino acids. Looked up from germline, CDR1 is SNHLY and CDR2 is FYNNEI. The CDR3 protein is CASSDSLNTGELFF. The CDR3 nucleotides are TGTGCCAGCAGTGATTCGTTAAACACCGGGGAGCTGTTTTTT.

V is TRBV30 and J is TRBJ1-1, with D maybe TRBD1 (6 bases). The germline V gene encodes CDR1 GTSNPN and CDR2 SVGIG (reference sequence). The CDR3 covers 17 residues. Trimming removed 1 base from V and 3 bases from J, with 21 bases in between. The CDR3 bases are TGTGCCTGGAGTGGGATAACAGGGCTGAGATCGGACACTGAAGCTTTCTTT. Translation gives CAWSGITGLRSDTEAFF. Together with reference TRBV30 and TRBJ1-1, the CDR3 gives the full variable domain: SQTIHQWPATLVQPVGSPLSLECTVEGTSNPNLYWYRQAAGRGLQLLFYSVGIGQISSEVPQNLSASRPQDRQFILSSKKLLLSDSGFYLCAWSGITGLRSDTEAFFGQGTRLTVV.

The V gene is TRBV4-3, the J gene TRBJ1-1; D gene ambiguous. CDR1 is LGHNA and CDR2 is YSLEER in the germline V gene. This CDR3 spans 13 amino acids. Between the trimmed V and J ends, which lost 0 bases and 4 bases, there was a span of 6 bases. CDR3 sequence: CASSQDRLTEAFF. CDR3 bases: TGCGCCAGCAGCCAAGACAGGCTCACTGAAGCTTTCTTT.

The V call is TRBV29-1, the J call TRBJ2-7; D possibly corresponds to TRBD1 (6 bases). Germline V CDR1 and CDR2: SQVTM, ANQGSEA. V lost 5 bases, J lost 7 bases, and 30 bases lay in between. The CDR3 consists of 17 residues. As DNA, the CDR3 is TGCAGCGTTCTCGCTTTTTACGGGGCAGGGGCCACCGAAGAGCAGTACTTC. Its protein is CSVLAFYGAGATEEQYF.

The chain uses TRBV2 and TRBJ2-1, with a weak D call TRBD2 (7 bases). Trimming cost V 6 bases and J 6 bases, with 27 bases left between them. Germline values: CDR1 SNHLY, CDR2 FYNNEI. CDR3 length equals 18 residues. DNA for the CDR3: TGTGCCAGCAGGAGGGGGGGGAAAACTAGGATGACGCGCAATGAGCAGTTCTTC. This encodes CASRRGGKTRMTRNEQFF.

This sequence joins TRBV4-2 and TRBJ2-2; no reliable D call. This CDR3 contains 15 residues. The V and J ends lost 0 bases and 5 bases respectively, with 10 bases between them. Per germline, CDR1 LGHNA and CDR2 YNFKEQ. CDR3 protein: CASSQDEAWTGELFF. CDR3 sequence (DNA): TGTGCCAGCAGCCAAGATGAAGCCTGGACCGGGGAGCTGTTTTTT.

The CDR3 coding sequence is TGTGCCACCAGCAGAACCCTACAGGGAACCTACGAGCAGTACTTC. This encodes CATSRTLQGTYEQYF. The chain recombines TRBV15 with TRBJ2-7; weak D call: TRBD1 (6 bases). Trimming took off 2 bases at V and 2 bases at J, with 13 bases between the two ends. The CDR3 loop spans 15 amino acids. Germline V gene sequence: CDR1 LNHNV, CDR2 YYDKDF (reference sequence).

V is TRBV5-6 and J is TRBJ1-1; D is uncertain. Trimming cost V 7 bases and J 6 bases, with 13 bases left between them. This CDR3 spans 12 amino acids. Germline assignment: CDR1 SGHDT and CDR2 YYEEEE. The CDR3: CASFGDPAEAFF. CDR3 in DNA: TGTGCCAGCTTCGGAGATCCCGCTGAAGCTTTCTTT.

The CDR3 bases are TGTGCCAGCAGTTACTCTAGCGGGACTGGCACAGATACGCAGTATTTT. Its protein product is CASSYSSGTGTDTQYF. The chain recombines TRBV6-5 with TRBJ2-3; 8 bases match TRBD2. CDR1 is MNHEY, CDR2 SVGAGI, per germline. The CDR3 spans 16 residues. J gave up 1 base and V 0 bases, and 3 bases lay outside the gene matches.

V is TRBV11-3 and J is TRBJ2-1; D may be TRBD1 (6 bases). The V and J ends lost 5 bases and 5 bases respectively, with 13 bases between them. Germline V gene lookup returns CDR1 SGHNT and CDR2 YENEEA. The CDR3 runs 14 residues. The CDR3 loop reads CASSPLGDNNEQFF. The CDR3 DNA sequence: TGTGCCAGCAGCCCCCTAGGGGACAACAATGAGCAGTTCTTC.

This chain connects TRBV9 to TRBJ2-7; D unclear. Trimming removed 0 bases at V and 6 bases at J, with 4 bases between. The CDR3 is 11 amino acids. CDR1 and CDR2 from the germline V gene are SGDLS and YYNGEE. Here the CDR3 DNA reads TGTGCCAGCAGCGTAGGCGCCGAGCAGTACTTC. Encoded protein: CASSVGAEQYF.

The chain is built from TRBV7-9 and TRBJ1-1, with 7 positions matching TRBD1. The germline CDR1 and CDR2 sequences are SEHNR and FQNEAQ (reference sequence). The CDR3 has 14 residues. Trimming cost V 1 base and J 3 bases; bases outside gene matches: 2. CDR3 coding DNA: TGTGCCAGCAGCTTAGTCCAGGGGGACACTGAAGCTTTCTTT. It specifies CASSLVQGDTEAFF.

Regarding this clone: One end of the junction varies from germline; a read error may be responsible. The CDR3 sequence is CASSELTFGF. Here the CDR3 DNA reads TGTGCCAGCAGTGAACTAACTTTTGGCTTC. V and J are TRBV6-1 and TRBJ2-7; the D is unclear. Germline V gives CDR1 MNHNS, CDR2 SASEGT. The CDR3 sequence is 10 residues long.

The J gene is TRBJ2-3, the V gene TRBV5-1; a possible D gene is TRBD2 (5 bases). In germline, CDR1 is SGHRS, CDR2 YFSETQ. V lost 0 bases to trimming and J lost 2 bases, with 13 bases between them. The CDR3 has 16 residues. The CDR3: CASSLAVAGATDTQYF. The CDR3 region has the DNA TGCGCCAGCAGCTTGGCGGTCGCGGGTGCCACAGATACGCAGTATTTT.

The chain joins TRBV9 to TRBJ1-1; unclear D gene. The CDR3 loop spans 13 amino acids. Germline CDR1 and CDR2: SGDLS and YYNGEE. The V gene lost 7 bases and the J gene lost 1 base, with 11 bases spanning the gap. The CDR3 is CASSNSKNTEAFF. In nucleotides, the CDR3 is TGTGCCAGCTCAAACAGTAAGAACACTGAAGCTTTCTTT. Full variable domain (missing parts from reference TRBV9 and TRBJ1-1): DSGVTQTPKHLITATGQRVTLRCSPRSGDLSVYWYQQSLDQGLQFLIQYYNGEERAKGNILERFSAQQFPDLHSELNLSSLELGDSALYFCASSNSKNTEAFFGQGTRLTVV.

The genes are TRBV7-2 and TRBJ1-5; D is unresolved. Trimming pared 2 bases from V and 0 bases from J, leaving 5 bases between. Germline CDR1 and CDR2: SGHTA and FQGNSA. The CDR3 consists of 14 residues. The CDR3 DNA reads as TGTGCCAGCAGCTTACTTTATAGCAATCAGCCCCAGCATTTT. Translation gives CASSLLYSNQPQHF.

The V gene is TRBV6-5, the J gene TRBJ1-1, with a weak D call TRBD1 (6 bases). Germline CDR1 is MNHEY and CDR2 is SVGAGI. The CDR3 has 13 residues. V dropped 10 bases and J dropped 3 bases, with 15 bases sitting between them. CDR3 sequence (DNA): TGTGCCACCCGCAGGGGTCTGTACACTGAAGCTTTCTTT. This sequence encodes CATRRGLYTEAFF.

The chain combines TRBV6-5 with TRBJ2-1; D is ambiguous. The CDR3 is made up of 13 amino acids. Trimming left V 6 bases short and J 3 bases short, with 9 bases between. The germline V gene has CDR1 MNHEY and CDR2 SVGAGI. CDR3 nucleotides: TGTGCCAGCAGGGCCGGGTTCTACAATGAGCAGTTCTTC. Protein product: CASRAGFYNEQFF.

This chain connects TRBV6-1 to TRBJ2-1; 12 bases fit TRBD2. CDR1 and CDR2 from the germline V gene are MNHNS and SASEGT. The CDR3 runs 14 residues. Germline trimming cut 9 bases from V and 3 bases from J; bases unmatched to any gene: 3. Written as DNA, the CDR3 is TGTGCCAGTAGACTAGCGGGAGACTACAATGAGCAGTTCTTC. Translating gives CASRLAGDYNEQFF.

The chain recombines TRBV15 with TRBJ2-7, with D perhaps matching TRBD2 (6 bases). The CDR3 spans 15 residues. Germline-derived CDR1 and CDR2 are LNHNV and YYDKDF (reference sequence). The ends were cut back, 0 bases at V and 7 bases at J, with 16 bases in the middle. The CDR3 nucleotides are TGTGCCACCAGCAGAGATCTGGGGGGAAACGGGGAGCAGTACTTC. Translated, it gives CATSRDLGGNGEQYF.

The chain is built from TRBV6-5 and TRBJ2-3, with D tentatively TRBD1 (5 bases). This CDR3 spans 13 amino acids. V dropped 10 bases and J dropped 2 bases, with 13 bases sitting between them. Germline V gives CDR1 MNHEY, CDR2 SVGAGI. CDR3: CATQRGSTDTQYF. The CDR3 bases are TGTGCCACCCAAAGGGGCTCCACAGATACGCAGTATTTT.

The V and J genes are TRBV9 and TRBJ1-5; D unclear. The CDR3 totals 14 residues. Germline CDR1 and CDR2: SGDLS and YYNGEE. V shed 0 bases and J shed 7 bases, with 11 bases lying between them. For the CDR3, the DNA is TGTGCCAGCAGCGTAGGTGGAGGAGGACAGCCCCAGCATTTT. Encoded protein: CASSVGGGGQPQHF.

The chain uses TRBV30 and TRBJ2-7, with a tentative D call TRBD2 (5 bases). The CDR3 loop spans 14 amino acids. Per the germline V gene, CDR1 is GTSNPN and CDR2 is SVGIG (reference sequence). V lost 5 bases, J lost 4 bases, and 18 bases lay in between. CDR3: CAWVIEVGGYEQYF. The CDR3 DNA is TGTGCCTGGGTGATCGAGGTAGGAGGATACGAGCAGTACTTC.

The chain has TRBV19 and TRBJ1-2, with D unresolved. V was trimmed by 2 bases and J by 1 base, leaving 5 bases between them. Germline assignment: CDR1 LNHDA and CDR2 SQIVND (reference sequence). The CDR3 contains 13 residues. CDR3 amino acids: CASSIQVNYGYTF. The CDR3 region has the DNA TGTGCCAGTAGTATACAGGTTAACTATGGCTACACCTTC.

The rearrangement uses TRBV7-9 and TRBJ1-4; 8 bases agree with TRBD1. The germline CDR1 and CDR2 sequences are SEHNR and FQNEAQ (reference sequence). The CDR3 spans 11 residues. Trimming at V came to 8 bases and at J to 11 bases, leaving 4 bases not matched to a gene. CDR3 coding DNA: TGTGCCAGCGGATACAGGGGGAAACTGTTTTTT. Translated, it gives CASGYRGKLFF.